This T cell receptor (beta chain) was sequenced in a study of identical twins. A single record per CDR3 protein comes from TCRdb applying MiXCR to the 5' RACE reads. The repertoire has 400,000 to 600,000 distinct CDR3 sequences, under 25% of them found once; the top ten carry about 0.48%. Germline values: CDR1 SGDLS, CDR2 YYNGEE. The ends were cut back, 0 bases at V and 0 bases at J, with 11 bases in the middle. CDR3 length equals 16 residues. The data were also submitted as part of a second study, on yellow fever vaccine responses in identical twins.

The sequencing input was CD4+ T cells sorted from blood. The J gene is TRBJ2-3, the V gene TRBV9; a possible D gene is TRBD1 (5 bases). This clonotype was sampled from a woman between 18 and 29 years old in good health. In DNA form, the CDR3 reads TGTGCCAGCAGCGTAGCCCCACAGGAAAGCACAGATACGCAGTATTTT. Encoded protein: CASSVAPQESTDTQYF.